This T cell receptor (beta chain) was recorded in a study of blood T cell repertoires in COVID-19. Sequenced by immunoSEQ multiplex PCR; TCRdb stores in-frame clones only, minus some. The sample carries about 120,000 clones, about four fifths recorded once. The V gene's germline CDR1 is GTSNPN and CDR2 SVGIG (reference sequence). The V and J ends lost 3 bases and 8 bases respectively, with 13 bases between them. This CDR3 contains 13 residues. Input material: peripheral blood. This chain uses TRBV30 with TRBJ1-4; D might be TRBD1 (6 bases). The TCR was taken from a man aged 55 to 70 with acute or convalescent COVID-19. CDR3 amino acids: CAWRHRAIEKLFF. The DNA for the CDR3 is TGTGCCTGGAGGCACAGGGCAATCGAAAAACTGTTTTTT.